This entry concerns a single T cell receptor beta chain. Its antigen remains unidentified. TCRdb fed the reads into MiXCR, producing one record per CDR3 protein. In the table there are roughly 340,000 distinct CDR3 sequences, roughly 29% of which are singletons. The entry originates in a study of T cell repertoires in cytomegalovirus infection. Germline V gene lookup returns CDR1 MNHEY and CDR2 SVGAGI. Trimming cost V 0 bases and J 2 bases, with 4 bases left between them. This CDR3 is built from 13 residues. Sequencing used cultured PBMCs, obtained from culture after CMV antigen stimulation. The clonotype was recovered from a human donor in good health (CMV status not recorded). Some clones in this sample may be carry-over from other donors' samples. The chain couples TRBV6-5 to TRBJ1-2; D not resolved. CDR3 loop: CASSYSNNYGYTF. The CDR3 DNA is TGTGCCAGCAGTTACTCAAACAACTATGGCTACACCTTC.